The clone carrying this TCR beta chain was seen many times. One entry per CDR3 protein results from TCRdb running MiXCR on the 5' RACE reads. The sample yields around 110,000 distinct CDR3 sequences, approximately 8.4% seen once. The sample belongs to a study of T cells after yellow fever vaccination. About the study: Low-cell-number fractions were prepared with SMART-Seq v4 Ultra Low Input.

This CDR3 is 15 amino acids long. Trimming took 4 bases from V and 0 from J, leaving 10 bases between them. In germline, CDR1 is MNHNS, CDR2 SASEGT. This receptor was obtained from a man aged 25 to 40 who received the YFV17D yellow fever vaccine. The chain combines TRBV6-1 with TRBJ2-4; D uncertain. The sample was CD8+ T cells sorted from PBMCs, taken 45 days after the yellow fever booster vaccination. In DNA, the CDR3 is TGTGCCAGCAGTGCCCCCACCGGAGCCAAAAACATTCAGTACTTC. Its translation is CASSAPTGAKNIQYF.